This TCR beta chain came from a study of metastatic and nonmetastatic thyroid tumors. As for the study in general: Comparison of repertoires was carried out across blood and tumor or nodule tissue from malignant and benign thyroid patients. Study results and limitations: Benign nodules were reported to have significantly lower TCR beta diversity than malignant thyroid tumors, in blood and tumor.

This clone was seen more than once but under ten times. The antigen remains unidentified. Given a much more abundant clone one base away, this may be a read error. V lost 4 bases and J lost 2, with 6 bases in between. The CDR3 is 12 amino acids. From germline, CDR1 is SQVTM and CDR2 ANQGSEA. TCRdb reprocessed the PCR reads using MiXCR. The sample holds around 16,000 clones, approximately 13% seen once. Patients were all untreated before their thyroid surgery. This sequence was found in a female donor with papillary thyroid cancer or a benign thyroid nodule (not recorded which). Some clones in this sample may be carry-over from other donors' samples. The V gene is TRBV29-1, the J gene TRBJ1-5; D gene uncertain. The specimen was tumor tissue. CDR3 residues: CSVVEGNQPQHF. The DNA of the CDR3 is TGCAGCGTTGTGGAGGGCAATCAGCCCCAGCATTTT.